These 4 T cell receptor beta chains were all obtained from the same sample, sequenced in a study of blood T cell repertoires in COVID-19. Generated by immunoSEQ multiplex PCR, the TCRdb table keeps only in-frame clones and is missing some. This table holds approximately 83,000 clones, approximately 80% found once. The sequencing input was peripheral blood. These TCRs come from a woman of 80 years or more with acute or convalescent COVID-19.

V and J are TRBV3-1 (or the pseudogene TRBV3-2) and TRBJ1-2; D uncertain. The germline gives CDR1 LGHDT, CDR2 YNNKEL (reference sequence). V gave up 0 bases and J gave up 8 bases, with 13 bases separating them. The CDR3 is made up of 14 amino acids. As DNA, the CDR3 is TGTGCCAGCAGCCAAGATTGGGAGATTGAGGGCTACACCTTC. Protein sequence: CASSQDWEIEGYTF.

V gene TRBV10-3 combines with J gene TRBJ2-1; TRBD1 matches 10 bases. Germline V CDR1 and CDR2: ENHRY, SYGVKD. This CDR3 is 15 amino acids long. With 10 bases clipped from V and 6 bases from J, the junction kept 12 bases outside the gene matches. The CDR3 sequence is CATQPPGTGVNEQFF. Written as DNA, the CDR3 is TGTGCCACCCAACCCCCCGGGACAGGGGTCAATGAGCAGTTCTTC.

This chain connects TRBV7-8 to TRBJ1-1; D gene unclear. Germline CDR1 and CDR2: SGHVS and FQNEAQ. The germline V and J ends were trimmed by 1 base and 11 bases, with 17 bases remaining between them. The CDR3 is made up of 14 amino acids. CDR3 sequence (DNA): TGTGCCAGCAGCTTAGATGGCCTCCTTACCACGGCTTTCTTT. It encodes CASSLDGLLTTAFF.

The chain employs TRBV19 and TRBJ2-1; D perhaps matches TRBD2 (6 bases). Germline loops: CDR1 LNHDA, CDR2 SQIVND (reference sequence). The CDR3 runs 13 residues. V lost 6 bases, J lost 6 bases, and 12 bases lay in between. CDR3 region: CASSRLGLNEQFF. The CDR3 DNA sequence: TGTGCCAGTAGCCGACTAGGTCTCAATGAGCAGTTCTTC. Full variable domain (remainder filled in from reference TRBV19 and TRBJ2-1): DGGITQSPKYLFRKEGQNVTLSCEQNLNHDAMYWYRQDPGQGLRLIYYSQIVNDFQKGDIAEGYSVSREKKESFPLTVTSAQKNPTAFYLCASSRLGLNEQFFGPGTRLTVL.